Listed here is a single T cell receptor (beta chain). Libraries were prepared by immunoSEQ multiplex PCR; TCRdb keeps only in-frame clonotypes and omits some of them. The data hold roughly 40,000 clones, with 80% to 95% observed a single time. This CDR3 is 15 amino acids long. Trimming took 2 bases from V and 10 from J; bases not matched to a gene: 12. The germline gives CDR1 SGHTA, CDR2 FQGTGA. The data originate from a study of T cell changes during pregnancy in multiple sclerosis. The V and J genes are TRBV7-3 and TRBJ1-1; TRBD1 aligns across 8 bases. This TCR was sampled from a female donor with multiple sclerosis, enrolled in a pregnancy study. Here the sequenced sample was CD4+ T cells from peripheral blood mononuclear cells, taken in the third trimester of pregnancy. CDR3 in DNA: TGTGCCAGCAGCTTACGGGCCCCGCCACAGGGGGTAGCTTTCTTT. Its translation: CASSLRAPPQGVAFF.